This passage covers 30 T cell receptor beta chains from one sample sequenced in a study of CD8+CD57+ T cells in acquired aplastic anemia. Patients sequenced had flow cytometry evidence of CD8+CD57+ cell expansion. Genomic DNA acted as the template from which TCR beta VDJ combination and CDR3 sequence profiling were carried out. TCRdb ran MiXCR on the reads and lists one entry per CDR3 protein. The table has approximately 100,000 distinct CDR3 sequences, roughly 70% seen once. The material sequenced was sorted CD4+, CD8+, or CD8+CD57+ T cells (not recorded which) from PBMCs. The receptors here all came from a human donor with aplastic anemia.

The V gene is TRBV24-1, the J gene TRBJ1-6, with TRBD1 matching over 7 bases. This CDR3 region has 14 residues. V dropped 11 bases and J dropped 10; count of bases not matched to a gene: 13. The germline gives CDR1 KGHDR, CDR2 SFDVKD. CDR3 DNA: TGTGCCAGCAGGCCTGGGACAGTCAAGTCACCCCTCCACTTT. Translated: CASRPGTVKSPLHF.

This clonotype was seen just once. V usage is TRBV19 and J usage is TRBJ2-3, with 12 bases lining up with TRBD2. Losses at the gene ends were 7 bases for V and 4 bases for J; bases not matched to a gene: 3. This CDR3 is built from 14 residues. From germline, CDR1 is LNHDA and CDR2 SQIVND (reference sequence). CDR3 sequence: CASMGLAGSDTQYF. In DNA form, the CDR3 reads TGTGCCAGTATGGGACTAGCGGGTTCAGATACGCAGTATTTT.

The genes are TRBV24-1 and TRBJ1-2; 10 bases are a match to TRBD1. CDR1 is KGHDR and CDR2 is SFDVKD in the germline V gene. CDR3 size: 13 residues. Unmatched junction bases numbered 2, after V lost 4 bases and J lost 7 bases. In nucleotides, the CDR3 is TGTGCCACCAGTGAAAGACAGGGGGCTGGCTACACCTTC. Translating it yields CATSERQGAGYTF.

This clonotype has more than one count but fewer than ten. V is TRBV24-1 and J is TRBJ2-7, with D perhaps TRBD1 or TRBD2 (5 bases each). This CDR3 is built from 13 residues. The V gene lost 4 bases and the J gene lost 6 bases, with 12 bases spanning the gap. CDR1 and CDR2 from the germline V gene are KGHDR and SFDVKD. In DNA form, the CDR3 reads TGTGCCACCAGTGACCCCATTGGGGGCGAGCAGTACTTC. Residues: CATSDPIGGEQYF.

The chain combines TRBV10-3 with TRBJ1-6; possibly TRBD1 for D (5 bases). CDR1 and CDR2 from the germline V gene are ENHRY and SYGVKD. V was cut by 0 bases and J by 0 bases, with 9 bases left in between. This CDR3 contains 17 residues. The CDR3 DNA is TGTGCCATCAGTGAGTCGAGGGGTGGCTCCTATAATTCACCCCTCCACTTT. This gives the protein CAISESRGGSYNSPLHF.

DNA of the CDR3: TGTGCCAGCAGTGATCGGCCAGGGGGAGGCTATGGCTACACCTTC. The encoded protein is CASSDRPGGGYGYTF. The chain joins TRBV6-1 to TRBJ1-2; TRBD1 matches 7 bases. The germline V gene has CDR1 MNHNS and CDR2 SASEGT. This CDR3 comprises 15 residues. The trim removed 3 bases at V and 4 bases at J, leaving 8 bases unmatched.

The rearrangement uses TRBV5-1 and TRBJ2-7, with 8 bases lining up with TRBD2. There are 16 residues in the CDR3. Germline CDR1 reads SGHRS; CDR2 reads YFSETQ. V trimming: 0 bases; J trimming: 7 bases; junction bases outside the gene matches: 12. The CDR3 loop reads CASSLETGGPGFEQYF. DNA of the CDR3: TGCGCCAGCAGCTTGGAAACGGGAGGGCCAGGTTTTGAGCAGTACTTC.

This chain connects TRBV19 to TRBJ2-5, with TRBD1 matching 9 bases. There are 14 residues in the CDR3. The J segment lost 5 bases and the V segment lost 8 bases, leaving 9 bases of the junction unmatched. CDR1 is LNHDA, CDR2 SQIVND, per germline (reference sequence). The CDR3 sequence: CASAGQGREETQYF. The CDR3 region has the DNA TGTGCCAGTGCGGGACAGGGTCGAGAGGAGACCCAGTACTTC.

This chain connects TRBV24-1 to TRBJ2-3; 7 nucleotides line up with TRBD2. Germline CDR1 KGHDR, CDR2 SFDVKD. After removal of 4 bases from V and 2 bases from J, the junction contained 11 bases not matched to a gene. This CDR3 spans 17 amino acids. For the CDR3, the DNA is TGTGCCACCAGTGAACCAGCGGGAAGCCCCTCCACAGATACGCAGTATTTT. Translated: CATSEPAGSPSTDTQYF.

This clonotype has more than one count but fewer than ten. The chain links TRBV2 to TRBJ2-5; D possibly corresponds to TRBD2 (5 bases). CDR1 is SNHLY and CDR2 is FYNNEI in the germline V gene. Trimming took 5 bases from V and 4 from J, leaving 8 bases between them. The CDR3 is 12 amino acids. The CDR3 nucleotides read TGTGCCAGCAGTTATAGCGTAGAGACCCAGTACTTC. This sequence encodes CASSYSVETQYF.

In DNA form, the CDR3 reads TGCAGCGTTGAAGATTCAGGGTTCCTGAAAAAACTGTTTTTT. It codes for CSVEDSGFLKKLFF. J is TRBJ1-4 and V is TRBV29-1; a possible D gene is TRBD1 (5 bases). V gave up 0 bases and J gave up 9 bases, with 14 bases separating them. CDR1 and CDR2 (germline): SQVTM, ANQGSEA. The CDR3 is made up of 14 amino acids. The full variable domain, in which reference TRBV29-1 and TRBJ1-4 provide the parts outside the CDR3, is SAVISQKPSRDICQRGTSLTIQCQVDSQVTMMFWYRQQPGQSLTLIATANQGSEATYESGFVIDKFPISRPNLTFSTLTVSNMSPEDSSIYLCSVEDSGFLKKLFFGSGTQLSVL.

This clonotype occurred once. One junction end does not reproduce the germline sequence, and a read error may be involved. The V call is TRBV9, the J call TRBJ2-7; 9 nucleotides line up with TRBD2. CDR1 is SGDLS, CDR2 YYNGEE, per germline. The CDR3 is 15 amino acids. CDR3 sequence reads: CASSVGLAGAYEQYF. CDR3 nucleotide sequence: TGCGCCAGCAGCGTAGGCTTAGCGGGGGCCTACGAGCAGTACTTC.

The chain is built from TRBV5-6 and TRBJ2-1, with 13 bases that match TRBD2. CDR1 and CDR2 from the germline V gene are SGHDT and YYEEEE. The CDR3 covers 14 residues. Germline trimming cut 6 bases from V and 12 bases from J; bases unmatched to any gene: 9. The CDR3 DNA is TGTGCCAGCACCCTACCGGGACTAGCGGGGTCGCAGTTCTTC. Its protein is CASTLPGLAGSQFF. The variable domain in full, completed from reference TRBV5-6 and TRBJ2-1, reads DAGVTQSPTHLIKTRGQQVTLRCSPKSGHDTVSWYQQALGQGPQFIFQYYEEEERQRGNFPDRFSGHQFPNYSSELNVNALLLGDSALYLCASTLPGLAGSQFFGPGTRLTVL.

V is TRBV4-1 and J is TRBJ1-6, with 7 bases that match TRBD1. V was pared by 0 bases and J by 11 bases, with 7 bases of the junction left unmatched. This CDR3 has 15 amino acids. The V gene's germline CDR1 is MGHRA and CDR2 YSYEKL. The CDR3 loop is CASSQESTGLAPLHF. The DNA for the CDR3 is TGCGCCAGCAGCCAAGAATCGACAGGGTTAGCACCCCTCCACTTT.

The chain combines TRBV20-1 with TRBJ1-5, with a possible D match to TRBD1 (6 bases). In germline, CDR1 is DFQATT, CDR2 SNEGSKA (reference sequence). V shed 6 bases and J shed 6 bases, with 18 bases lying between them. The CDR3 has 14 amino acids. The CDR3 sequence is CSAEGQGKGQPQHF. The CDR3 DNA reads TGCAGTGCCGAGGGGCAGGGGAAGGGTCAGCCCCAGCATTTT.

The J gene is TRBJ2-1, the V gene TRBV6-4, with D perhaps given as TRBD1 or TRBD2 (6 bases each). Germline V gene sequence: CDR1 MRHNA, CDR2 SNTAGT. The CDR3 sequence is 14 residues long. Trimming removed 4 bases from V and 7 bases from J, with 14 bases in between. The CDR3 DNA reads as TGTGCCAGCAGTGTGGCGTTAGGGGGGAATGAGCAGTTCTTC. This codes for CASSVALGGNEQFF.

This chain joins TRBV20-1 and TRBJ1-3; D is uncertain. The CDR3 totals 12 residues. V lost 8 bases and J 1 base, leaving 9 bases between the germline ends. CDR1 is DFQATT, CDR2 SNEGSKA, per germline (reference sequence). The chain's CDR3 is CSTPVSGNTIYF. The CDR3 nucleotides read TGCAGTACCCCAGTTTCTGGAAACACCATATATTTT.

This clonotype was detected a few times. J is TRBJ1-2 and V is TRBV20-1, with no clear D. Deletions cut 0 bases from V and 2 bases from J, with 7 bases between. The CDR3 totals 13 residues. CDR1 and CDR2 from the germline V gene are DFQATT and SNEGSKA (reference sequence). CDR3 residues: CSARDATNYGYTF. CDR3 nucleotides: TGCAGTGCTAGAGACGCCACGAACTATGGCTACACCTTC.

This clonotype was seen more than once but under ten times. The chain couples TRBV24-1 to TRBJ1-5, with a possible D match to TRBD1 (6 bases). V shed 9 bases and J shed 0 bases, with 14 bases lying between them. The CDR3 loop spans 15 amino acids. The germline V gene has CDR1 KGHDR and CDR2 SFDVKD. The CDR3 bases are TGTGCCACCGCTGAGGGGGGCACTAGCAATCAGCCCCAGCATTTT. Amino acid sequence: CATAEGGTSNQPQHF.

For this clonotype: An end of the junction differs from the germline gene, which may be a read error. This chain links TRBV15 with TRBJ1-2, with 7 bases lining up with TRBD1. Germline lookup yields CDR1 LNHNV and CDR2 YYDKDF (reference sequence). This CDR3 comprises 15 residues. The CDR3 is CATSSRDRSSYGYTF. In DNA form, the CDR3 reads TGTGCCACCAGCAGTCGGGACAGATCGTCCTATGGCTACACTTTC.

Within the sample, this clonotype is medium-sized. This chain joins TRBV29-1 and TRBJ2-3, with TRBD1 matching over 12 bases. Germline V lookup: CDR1 SQVTM, CDR2 ANQGSEA. V was pared by 5 bases and J by 4 bases, with 4 bases of the junction left unmatched. This CDR3 contains 14 residues. The CDR3 loop reads CSVRGTGGADTQYF. The CDR3 DNA reads as TGCAGCGTTCGCGGGACAGGGGGCGCAGATACGCAGTATTTT.

V gene TRBV2 combines with J gene TRBJ2-3, with D uncertain. V gave up 4 bases and J gave up 2 bases, with 4 bases separating them. Germline loops: CDR1 SNHLY, CDR2 FYNNEI. The CDR3 has 12 residues. The CDR3 loop reads CASSGLTDTQYF. DNA for the CDR3: TGTGCCAGCAGTGGACTCACAGATACGCAGTATTTT.

A single count supports this clonotype. The rearrangement uses TRBV2 and TRBJ2-7; 13 nucleotides align to TRBD2. Germline CDR1 reads SNHLY; CDR2 reads FYNNEI. V shed 4 bases and J 5 bases; nucleotides not matched to a gene: 2. The CDR3 has 14 residues. This CDR3 reads CASSGTSGRDEQYF. The CDR3 DNA follows: TGTGCCAGCAGTGGGACTAGCGGGAGAGACGAGCAGTACTTC.

The chain recombines TRBV7-2 with TRBJ2-7; 9 bases agree with TRBD2. The CDR3 sequence is 15 residues long. Germline V gene lookup returns CDR1 SGHTA and CDR2 FQGNSA. The V gene end was trimmed by 7 bases and the J gene end by 2 bases; junction bases not matched to a gene: 9. CDR3 nucleotide sequence: TGTGCCAGCACCAGAAGGGCGGGAGGGCCCTACGAGCAGTACTTC. Translating it yields CASTRRAGGPYEQYF.

The J gene is TRBJ1-2, the V gene TRBV10-3; 9 bases agree with TRBD1. Trimming took 6 bases from V and 2 from J; bases not matched to a gene: 1. There are 13 residues in the CDR3. From germline, CDR1 is ENHRY and CDR2 SYGVKD. The CDR3 here is CAIRTGGNYGYTF. The CDR3 DNA reads TGTGCCATCAGGACAGGGGGGAACTATGGCTACACCTTC.

The V and J genes are TRBV19 and TRBJ2-7, with 7 bases aligning to TRBD1. The ends lost 4 bases at V and 2 bases at J; junction bases unmatched: 5. The CDR3 length is 14 residues. The V gene's germline CDR1 is LNHDA and CDR2 SQIVND (reference sequence). Here the CDR3 reads CASSSWDSPYEQYF. The CDR3 DNA reads TGTGCCAGTAGTAGCTGGGACAGCCCCTACGAGCAGTACTTC. The whole variable domain, filled in from reference TRBV19 and TRBJ2-7, reads DGGITQSPKYLFRKEGQNVTLSCEQNLNHDAMYWYRQDPGQGLRLIYYSQIVNDFQKGDIAEGYSVSREKKESFPLTVTSAQKNPTAFYLCASSSWDSPYEQYFGPGTRLTVT.

The V call is TRBV20-1, the J call TRBJ2-1, with D tentatively TRBD2 (5 bases). The germline CDR1 and CDR2 sequences are DFQATT and SNEGSKA (reference sequence). The CDR3 is 13 amino acids. With 5 bases removed from V and 7 bases from J, the gap between germline ends came to 15 bases. The CDR3 sequence: CSAASIGINEQFF. The CDR3 DNA follows: TGCAGTGCTGCCTCCATCGGGATTAATGAGCAGTTCTTC.

The chain joins TRBV10-3 to TRBJ2-2; 8 nucleotides match TRBD1. V was clipped by 2 bases and J by 1 base; unmatched bases: 3. Germline V gives CDR1 ENHRY, CDR2 SYGVKD. The CDR3 covers 16 residues. The CDR3 bases are TGTGCCATCAGTGAGGGCAGGGGGCTGAACACCGGGGAGCTGTTTTTT. Translated: CAISEGRGLNTGELFF.

This clonotype was observed a few times. CDR3 DNA: TGTGCCAGCCACGAAAGACAGGGAAGCCCCTATGGCTACACCTTC. Residues: CASHERQGSPYGYTF. The V and J genes are TRBV10-3 and TRBJ1-2; 7 positions match TRBD1. The junction had 15 bases not matched to a gene; V was cut back by 10 bases and J by 4 bases. The CDR3 spans 15 residues. The germline gives CDR1 ENHRY, CDR2 SYGVKD.

In this sample, this clonotype turned up a few times. The chain uses TRBV28 and TRBJ2-6; 8 bases align to TRBD1. The V and J ends lost 6 bases and 0 bases, in that order; junction bases with no gene match: 10. The CDR3 extends over 18 amino acids. Germline V gene sequence: CDR1 MDHEN, CDR2 SYDVKM. The CDR3 DNA reads as TGTGCCAGCAGGGGGACGGCAGGGGGCCCCTCTGGGGCCAACGTCCTGACTTTC. This sequence encodes CASRGTAGGPSGANVLTF.